This T cell receptor beta chain was found in a study of blood T cells in healthy people across ages. Study-wide findings and caveats: Older age coincided with a roughly linear decline in TCR beta diversity per million T cells. Naive T cell percentage by flow cytometry tracked strongly with beta diversity.

Next came a second PCR, run for about 7 to 12 cycles, which used a sample-barcoded 5' primer along with a J-beta primer mix. TCRdb called the 5' RACE reads again in MiXCR, with one record for every CDR3 protein. The table lists hundreds of thousands of distinct CDR3 sequences, 21% of them singletons. On this clonotype itself: The antigen remains undetermined.

Sample donors were healthy Caucasian individuals that came from Russia, aged roughly 6 to 95. The clonotype comes from a man in his 70s in good health. Sequenced input: blood.

The CDR3 nucleotides are TGTGCCAGCAGCGAAACGGAGAGGCACATCTACGAGCAGTACTTC. This codes for CASSETERHIYEQYF. The chain recombines TRBV7-9 with TRBJ2-7; the D is unclear. The CDR3 extends over 15 amino acids. Trimming removed 5 bases from V and 3 bases from J, with 17 bases in between. CDR1 SEHNR and CDR2 FQNEAQ come from the germline V gene (reference sequence).